In this sample, the clone carrying this T cell receptor beta chain turned up a few times. This CDR3 contains 14 residues. V lost 4 bases to trimming and J lost 6 bases, with 13 bases between them. Germline loops: CDR1 MNHNS, CDR2 SASEGT. The data were obtained in a study of blood T cells in healthy people across ages. Study background: The template switching approach captured approximately one barcoded beta molecule for every two T cells.

Through a sample-barcoded 5' primer and a J-beta primer mix, a second PCR was run for roughly 6 to 11 cycles. The authors tagged each cDNA molecule using a template-switch adaptor with 12 random nucleotides. Paired-end reads containing CDR3 totaled no fewer than 2.5 million for each sample. Via MiXCR, TCRdb re-called the 5' RACE reads, giving one row per CDR3 protein. The sample records about 1.8 million distinct CDR3 sequences, 40% to 55% being singletons. This clonotype was sampled from a woman in her 40s in good health. The specimen was blood. The V gene is TRBV6-1, the J gene TRBJ2-1; possibly TRBD1 for D (6 bases). The CDR3 DNA is TGTGCCAGCAGTGGCACAGGGTGGCCCAATGAGCAGTTCTTC. Translating it yields CASSGTGWPNEQFF.